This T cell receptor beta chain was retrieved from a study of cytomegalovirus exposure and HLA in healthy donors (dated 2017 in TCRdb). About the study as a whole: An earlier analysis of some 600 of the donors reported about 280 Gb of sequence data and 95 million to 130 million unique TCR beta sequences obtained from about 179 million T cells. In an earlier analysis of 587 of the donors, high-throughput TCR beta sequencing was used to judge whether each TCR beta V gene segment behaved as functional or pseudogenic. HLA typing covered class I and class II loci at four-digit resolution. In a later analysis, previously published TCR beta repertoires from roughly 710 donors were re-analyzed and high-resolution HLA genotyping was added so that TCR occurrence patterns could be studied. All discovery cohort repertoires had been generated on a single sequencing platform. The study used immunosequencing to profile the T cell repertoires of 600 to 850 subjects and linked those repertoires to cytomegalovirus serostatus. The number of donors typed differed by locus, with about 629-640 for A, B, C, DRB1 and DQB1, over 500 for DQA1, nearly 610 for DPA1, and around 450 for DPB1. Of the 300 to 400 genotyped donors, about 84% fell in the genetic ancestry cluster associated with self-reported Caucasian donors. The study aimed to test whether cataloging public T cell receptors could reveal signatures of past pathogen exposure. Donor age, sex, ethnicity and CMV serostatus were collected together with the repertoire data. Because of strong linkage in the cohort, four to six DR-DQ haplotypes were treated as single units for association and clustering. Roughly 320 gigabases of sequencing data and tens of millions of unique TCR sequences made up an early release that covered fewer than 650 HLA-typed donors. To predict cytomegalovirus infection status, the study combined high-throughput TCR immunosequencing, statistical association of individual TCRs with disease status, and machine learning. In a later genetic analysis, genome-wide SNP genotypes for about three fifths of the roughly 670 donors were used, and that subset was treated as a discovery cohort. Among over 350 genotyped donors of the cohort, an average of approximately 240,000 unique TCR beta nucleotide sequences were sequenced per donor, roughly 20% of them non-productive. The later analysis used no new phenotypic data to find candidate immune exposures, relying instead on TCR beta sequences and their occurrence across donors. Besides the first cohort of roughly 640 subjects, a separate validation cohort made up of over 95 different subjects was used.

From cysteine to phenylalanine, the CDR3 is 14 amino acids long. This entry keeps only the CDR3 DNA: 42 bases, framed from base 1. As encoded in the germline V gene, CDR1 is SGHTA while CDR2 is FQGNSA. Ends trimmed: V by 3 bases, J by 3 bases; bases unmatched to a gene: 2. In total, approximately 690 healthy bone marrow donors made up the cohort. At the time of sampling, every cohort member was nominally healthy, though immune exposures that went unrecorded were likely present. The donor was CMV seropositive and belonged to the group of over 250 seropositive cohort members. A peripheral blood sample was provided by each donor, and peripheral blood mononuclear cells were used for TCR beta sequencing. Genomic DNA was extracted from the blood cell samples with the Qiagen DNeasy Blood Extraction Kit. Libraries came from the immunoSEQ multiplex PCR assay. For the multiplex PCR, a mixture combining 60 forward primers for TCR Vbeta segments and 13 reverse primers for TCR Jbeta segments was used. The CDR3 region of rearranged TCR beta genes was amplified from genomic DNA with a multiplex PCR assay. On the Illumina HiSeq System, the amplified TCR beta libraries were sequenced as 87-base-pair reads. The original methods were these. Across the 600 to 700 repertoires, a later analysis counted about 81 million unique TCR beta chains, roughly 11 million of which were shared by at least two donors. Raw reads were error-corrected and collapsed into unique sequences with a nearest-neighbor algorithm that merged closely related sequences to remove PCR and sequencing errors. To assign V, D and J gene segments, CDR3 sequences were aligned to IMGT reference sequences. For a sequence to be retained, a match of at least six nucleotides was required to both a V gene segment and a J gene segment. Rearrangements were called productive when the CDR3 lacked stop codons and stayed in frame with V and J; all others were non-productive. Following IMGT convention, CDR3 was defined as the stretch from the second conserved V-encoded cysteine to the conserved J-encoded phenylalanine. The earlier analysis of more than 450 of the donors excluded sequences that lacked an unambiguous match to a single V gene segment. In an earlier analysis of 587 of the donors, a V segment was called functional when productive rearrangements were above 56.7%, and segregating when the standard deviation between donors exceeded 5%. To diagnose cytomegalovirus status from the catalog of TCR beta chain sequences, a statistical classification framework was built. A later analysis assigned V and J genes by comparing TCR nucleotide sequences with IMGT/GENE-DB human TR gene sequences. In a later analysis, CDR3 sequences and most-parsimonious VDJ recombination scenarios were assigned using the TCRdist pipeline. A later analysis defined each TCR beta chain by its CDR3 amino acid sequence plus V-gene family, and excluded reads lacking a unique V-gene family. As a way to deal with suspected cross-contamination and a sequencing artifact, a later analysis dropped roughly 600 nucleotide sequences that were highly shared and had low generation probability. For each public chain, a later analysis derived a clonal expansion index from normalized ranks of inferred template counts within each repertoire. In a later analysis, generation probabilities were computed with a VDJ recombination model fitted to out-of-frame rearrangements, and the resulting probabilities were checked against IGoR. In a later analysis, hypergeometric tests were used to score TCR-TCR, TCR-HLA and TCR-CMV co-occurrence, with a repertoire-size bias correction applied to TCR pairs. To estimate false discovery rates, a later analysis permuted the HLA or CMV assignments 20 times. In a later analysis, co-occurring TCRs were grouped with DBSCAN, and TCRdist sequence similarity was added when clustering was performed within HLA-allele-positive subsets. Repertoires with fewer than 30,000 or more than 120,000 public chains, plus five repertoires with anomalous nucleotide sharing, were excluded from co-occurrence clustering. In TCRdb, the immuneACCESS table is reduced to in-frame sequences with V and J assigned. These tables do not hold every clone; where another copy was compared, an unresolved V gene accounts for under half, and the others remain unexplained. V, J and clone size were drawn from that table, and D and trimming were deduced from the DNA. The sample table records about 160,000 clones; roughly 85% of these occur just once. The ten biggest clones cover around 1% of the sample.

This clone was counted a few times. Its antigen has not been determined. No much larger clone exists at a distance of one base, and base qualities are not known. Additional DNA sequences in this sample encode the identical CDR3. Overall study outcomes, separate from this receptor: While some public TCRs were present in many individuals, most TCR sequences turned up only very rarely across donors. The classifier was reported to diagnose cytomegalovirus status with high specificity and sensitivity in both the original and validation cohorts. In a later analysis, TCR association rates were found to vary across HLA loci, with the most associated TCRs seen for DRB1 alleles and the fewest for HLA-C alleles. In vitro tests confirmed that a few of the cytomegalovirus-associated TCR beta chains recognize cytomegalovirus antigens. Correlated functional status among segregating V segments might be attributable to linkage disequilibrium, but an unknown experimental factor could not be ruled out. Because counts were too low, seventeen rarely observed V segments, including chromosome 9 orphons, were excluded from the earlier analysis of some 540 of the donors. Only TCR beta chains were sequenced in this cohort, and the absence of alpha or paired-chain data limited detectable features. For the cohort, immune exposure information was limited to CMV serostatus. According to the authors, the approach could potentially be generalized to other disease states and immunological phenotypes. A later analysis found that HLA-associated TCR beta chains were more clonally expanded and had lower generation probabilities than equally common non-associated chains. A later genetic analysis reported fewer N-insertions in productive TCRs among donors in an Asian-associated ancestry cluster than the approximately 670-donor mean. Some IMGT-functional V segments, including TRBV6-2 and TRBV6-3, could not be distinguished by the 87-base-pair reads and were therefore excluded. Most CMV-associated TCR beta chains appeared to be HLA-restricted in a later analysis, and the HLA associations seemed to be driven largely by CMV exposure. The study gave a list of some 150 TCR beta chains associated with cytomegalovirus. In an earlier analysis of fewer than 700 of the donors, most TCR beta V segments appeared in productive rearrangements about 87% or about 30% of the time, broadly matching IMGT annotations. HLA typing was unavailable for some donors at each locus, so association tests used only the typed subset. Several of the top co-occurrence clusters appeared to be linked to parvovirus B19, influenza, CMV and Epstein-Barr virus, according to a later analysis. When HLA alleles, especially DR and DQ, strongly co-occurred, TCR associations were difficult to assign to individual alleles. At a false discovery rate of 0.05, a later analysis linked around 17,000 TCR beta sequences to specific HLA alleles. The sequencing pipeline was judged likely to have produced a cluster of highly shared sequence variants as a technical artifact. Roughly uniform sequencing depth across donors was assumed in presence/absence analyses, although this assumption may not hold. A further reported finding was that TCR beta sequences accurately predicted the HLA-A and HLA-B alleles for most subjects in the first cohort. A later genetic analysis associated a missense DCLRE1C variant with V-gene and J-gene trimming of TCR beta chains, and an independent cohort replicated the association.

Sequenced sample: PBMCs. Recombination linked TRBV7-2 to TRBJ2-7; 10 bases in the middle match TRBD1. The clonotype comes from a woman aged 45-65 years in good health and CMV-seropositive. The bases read TGTGCCAGCAGCTTGGACAGGGGGGTCTACGAGCAGTACTTC. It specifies CASSLDRGVYEQYF.